Listed here are 8 T cell receptor beta chains from one sample, sequenced in a study of response to subunit inactivated influenza vaccine. TCRdb called the RT-PCR reads again in MiXCR, with one record for every CDR3 protein. The table records a few hundred thousand distinct CDR3 sequences, 10% to 11% of them present only once. Sequenced here: PBMCs from blood, sampled about 6 weeks after vaccination. Source of these receptors: a man aged 45-65 years who received an inactivated influenza vaccine.

This clonotype was observed a handful of times. The chain recombines TRBV20-1 with TRBJ1-5; D is ambiguous. In germline, CDR1 is DFQATT, CDR2 SNEGSKA (reference sequence). The V gene lost 1 base and the J gene lost 6 bases, with 13 bases spanning the gap. The CDR3 extends over 14 amino acids. CDR3 DNA: TGCAGTGCTAGAGTGAAGGGAGTGGGTCAGCCCCAGCATTTT. Protein: CSARVKGVGQPQHF.

This clonotype came up a few times. The chain uses TRBV20-1 and TRBJ2-1, with D unresolved. Germline V gene data show CDR1 as DFQATT and CDR2 as SNEGSKA (reference sequence). V gave up 6 bases and J gave up 6 bases, with 15 bases separating them. The CDR3 has 13 residues. The CDR3 region is CSASDWAGNEQFF. Here the CDR3 DNA reads TGCAGTGCCTCCGACTGGGCAGGCAATGAGCAGTTCTTC.

The rearrangement joins TRBV20-1 to TRBJ2-3, with D unresolved. CDR3 length: 13 residues. Germline CDR1 and CDR2: DFQATT and SNEGSKA (reference sequence). V lost 0 bases and J lost 7, with 11 bases in between. CDR3 coding DNA: TGCAGTGCTAGAGATTGGGCCGGGTATACGCAGTATTTT. It codes for CSARDWAGYTQYF.

This clonotype was found a few times. V and J are TRBV4-1 and TRBJ2-1; 8 bases line up with TRBD2. Unmatched junction bases numbered 5, after V lost 0 bases and J lost 4 bases. This CDR3 has 16 residues. CDR1 and CDR2 (germline): MGHRA, YSYEKL. The CDR3 loop reads CASSQDRASGYNEQFF. The CDR3 coding sequence is TGCGCCAGCAGCCAAGATCGGGCTAGCGGGTACAATGAGCAGTTCTTC.

The chain recombines TRBV9 with TRBJ2-1; 7 bases match TRBD1. Germline V lookup: CDR1 SGDLS, CDR2 YYNGEE. The CDR3 spans 14 residues. Trimming took 2 bases from V and 9 from J; bases not matched to a gene: 8. CDR3 loop: CASSVRVGGTEQFF. The CDR3 coding sequence is TGTGCCAGCAGCGTTAGGGTAGGGGGCACTGAGCAGTTCTTC.

This clonotype showed up just a few times. The chain carries TRBV20-1 and TRBJ2-7, with a tentative D call TRBD1 (6 bases). The germline V and J ends were trimmed by 2 bases and 11 bases, with 13 bases remaining between them. This CDR3 is built from 11 residues. From germline, CDR1 is DFQATT and CDR2 SNEGSKA (reference sequence). CDR3 sequence reads: CSARKQGIKYF. The CDR3 DNA follows: TGCAGTGCTAGAAAACAGGGTATCAAGTACTTC.

This clonotype was seen a handful of times. The CDR3 DNA reads as TGTGCCAGCAGCCAAGACCCGGCCCTAACAGATACGCAGTATTTT. Protein sequence: CASSQDPALTDTQYF. The chain uses TRBV3-1 and TRBJ2-3; D not resolved. The CDR3 is 15 residues long. Germline V gene data show CDR1 as LGHDT and CDR2 as YNNKEL (reference sequence). V dropped 0 bases and J dropped 3 bases, with 10 bases sitting between them.

In its sample, this clonotype was seen a few times. The chain has TRBV6-5 and TRBJ1-2, with 7 bases matching TRBD1. J was trimmed by 8 bases and V by 5 bases; bases with no gene match: 2. There are 11 residues in the CDR3. Per the germline V gene, CDR1 is MNHEY and CDR2 is SVGAGI. CDR3 DNA: TGTGCCAGCAGTACAGGGGTGGGCTACACCTTC. It codes for CASSTGVGYTF.